This T cell receptor beta chain is from a study of T cell changes during pregnancy in multiple sclerosis. Germline assignment: CDR1 MNHEY and CDR2 SVGAGI. The CDR3 is 15 residues long. Trimming cost V 5 bases and J 3 bases; bases outside gene matches: 10. The assay was immunoSEQ multiplex PCR, and TCRdb's table has in-frame clones only and misses some. The repertoire includes approximately 100,000 clones, almost 95% of them detected once, and approximately 0.97% sits in the top ten. The TCR originated in a female donor with multiple sclerosis, enrolled in a pregnancy study. The specimen was peripheral blood, collected before pregnancy. The chain carries TRBV6-5 and TRBJ2-7, with 7 bases identical to TRBD2. CDR3 coding DNA: TGTGCCAGCAGTGCCAGACTAGCCCAGGACTACGAGCAGTACTTC. It encodes CASSARLAQDYEQYF.